The rows below give T cell receptor beta chains drawn from one sample of a study of regulatory T cells in long-lasting Graves disease. TCRdb reprocessed the multiplex PCR reads with MiXCR, giving one entry per CDR3 protein. The sample shows some 250,000 distinct CDR3 sequences, approximately 18% of them seen only once. These data were likewise used in another study, on T cells in Graves' hyperthyroidism and ophthalmopathy.

Sequencing was performed on peripheral blood mononuclear cells (PBMCs), taken at new diagnosis, from a patient treated with antithyroid drugs. These receptors all come from a woman under 40 with Graves disease. CDR3s include the opening cysteine and the closing phenylalanine or tryptophan. Fields, in order: V gene, J gene, D gene, clone size, CDR3 DNA, CDR3 protein. D genes are given only for firm matches. Expanded clones are given a class, and other clones once, few, many or no size at all.

V: TRBV20-1; J: TRBJ1-2; D: TRBD1; size: many; DNA: TGCAGTGCTAGACCCGGGACAGGAGACTATGGCTACACCTTC; CDR3: CSARPGTGDYGYTF
V: TRBV7-9; J: TRBJ2-1; D: TRBD1; size: many; DNA: TGTGCCAGCGCCCGGGGACAGAACTACAATGAGCAGTTCTTC; CDR3: CASARGQNYNEQFF
V: TRBV6-1; J: TRBJ1-5; D: -; size: many; DNA: TGTGCCAGCAGCTCGCGGTTTAGCAATCAGCCCCAGCATTTT; CDR3: CASSSRFSNQPQHF
V: TRBV9; J: TRBJ1-1; D: -; size: many; DNA: TGTGCCAGCAGCGTATTACAGAACACTGAAGCTTTCTTT; CDR3: CASSVLQNTEAFF
V: TRBV6-1; J: TRBJ1-1; D: -; size: many; DNA: TGTGCCAGCAGTGACCGACAAAGGAACACTGAAGCTTTCTTT; CDR3: CASSDRQRNTEAFF
V: TRBV3-1; J: TRBJ1-2; D: -; size: many; DNA: TGTGCCAGCAGCCAAAATACTGGGACACCGTATGGCTACACCTTC; CDR3: CASSQNTGTPYGYTF
V: TRBV5-4; J: TRBJ2-1; D: -; size: -; DNA: TGTGCCAGCAGCTCGGGACCGCAGAGCTCCTACAATGAGCAGTTCTTC; CDR3: CASSSGPQSSYNEQFF
V: TRBV6-1; J: TRBJ1-3; D: -; size: -; DNA: TGTGCCAGCGGTGGAACCTTTGCTTCGGGCTCTGGAAACACCATATATTTT; CDR3: CASGGTFASGSGNTIYF
V: TRBV10-3; J: TRBJ1-1; D: TRBD1; size: many; DNA: TGTGCCATCAGTATTCAGGGGGGGAACACTGAAGCTTTCTTT; CDR3: CAISIQGGNTEAFF
V: TRBV29-1; J: TRBJ1-1; D: -; size: many; DNA: TGCAGCGTTGGGGGGGGAGTGGTGAACACTGAAGCTTTCTTT; CDR3: CSVGGGVVNTEAFF
V: TRBV6-1; J: TRBJ2-7; D: TRBD2; size: many; DNA: TGTGCCATCAATGAGCGGGGGAGCTACGAGCAGTACTTC; CDR3: CAINERGSYEQYF
V: TRBV7-9; J: TRBJ1-2; D: -; size: once; DNA: TGTGCCAGCAGCTTAGGGCCCGGAGGGTCTGGGGCCAACTATGGCTACACCTTC; CDR3: CASSLGPGGSGANYGYTF
V: TRBV2; J: TRBJ2-1; D: TRBD2; size: many; DNA: TGTGCCAGCAGATCCCAGCGGGGGGGATACAATGAGCAGTTCTTC; CDR3: CASRSQRGGYNEQFF
V: TRBV7-3; J: TRBJ1-3; D: -; size: many; DNA: TGTGCCAGCGCGAGTTTCTCTGGAAACACCATATATTTT; CDR3: CASASFSGNTIYF
V: TRBV27; J: TRBJ1-3; D: -; size: many; DNA: TGTGCCAGCAGTTCCTTACTTGGAAACACCATATATTTT; CDR3: CASSSLLGNTIYF
V: TRBV6-1; J: TRBJ1-3; D: -; size: many; DNA: TGTGCCAGCAGTGGAACTCAGGGACACACTGGAAACACCATATATTTT; CDR3: CASSGTQGHTGNTIYF
V: TRBV6-1; J: TRBJ1-5; D: -; size: many; DNA: TGTGCCAGCAGCCCAGATGGGACTCGCAATCAGCCCCAGCATTTT; CDR3: CASSPDGTRNQPQHF
V: TRBV6-1; J: TRBJ2-2; D: -; size: -; DNA: TGTGCCAGCAGCAAACCTCAGGTTCGCACCGGGGAGCTGTTTTTT; CDR3: CASSKPQVRTGELFF
V: TRBV4-1; J: TRBJ1-2; D: -; size: many; DNA: TGCGCCAGCAGCCAAGATCGGAGAGGGAGGGTTGGTGGCTACACCTTC; CDR3: CASSQDRRGRVGGYTF
V: TRBV10-3; J: TRBJ1-5; D: TRBD1; size: many; DNA: TGTGCCATCAGTGAGACGGGACAGCAATCAGCCCAGCATTTT; CDR3: CAISETGQQSAQHF
V: TRBV2; J: TRBJ2-5; D: -; size: many; DNA: TGTGCCAGCCGGACGGAGAAGACCCAGTACTTC; CDR3: CASRTEKTQYF
V: TRBV2; J: TRBJ1-3; D: TRBD1; size: few; DNA: TGTGCCAGCATGTGGGACAGGGGAGCTAGAAACACCATATATTTT; CDR3: CASMWDRGARNTIYF
V: TRBV5-6; J: TRBJ2-4; D: TRBD2; size: many; DNA: TGTGCCAGCAGCTCGGGGGGGGCCAAAAACATTCAGTACTTC; CDR3: CASSSGGAKNIQYF
V: TRBV20-1; J: TRBJ1-1; D: -; size: many; DNA: TGCAGTGCGGGGGGGGAGGCGGACACTGAAGCTTTCTTT; CDR3: CSAGGEADTEAFF
V: TRBV20-1; J: TRBJ2-7; D: -; size: many; DNA: TGCAGTGCCTCCCTCGAGGAGGGCCCCACTCGGGAGCAGTACTTC; CDR3: CSASLEEGPTREQYF
V: TRBV18; J: TRBJ1-3; D: -; size: many; DNA: TGTGCCAGCTCACCTGGAAACACCATATATTTT; CDR3: CASSPGNTIYF